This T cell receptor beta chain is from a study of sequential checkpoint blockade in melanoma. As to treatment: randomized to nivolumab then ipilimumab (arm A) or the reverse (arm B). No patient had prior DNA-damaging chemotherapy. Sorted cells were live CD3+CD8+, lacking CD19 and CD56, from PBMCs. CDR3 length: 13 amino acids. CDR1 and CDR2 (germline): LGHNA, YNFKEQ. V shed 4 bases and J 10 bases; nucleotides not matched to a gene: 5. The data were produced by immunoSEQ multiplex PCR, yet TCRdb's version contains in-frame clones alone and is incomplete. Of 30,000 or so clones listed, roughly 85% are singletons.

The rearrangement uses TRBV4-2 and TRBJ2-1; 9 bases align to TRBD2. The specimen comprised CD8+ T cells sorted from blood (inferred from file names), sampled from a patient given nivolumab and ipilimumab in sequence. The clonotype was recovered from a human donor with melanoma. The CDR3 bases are TGTGCCAGCAGCCCCAGCCTAGCGGGAGAGCAGTTCTTC. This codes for CASSPSLAGEQFF.